This entry lists 9 T cell receptor beta chains sequenced from one sample in a study of T-cell memory formation after mild COVID-19. TCRdb re-called the 5' RACE reads with MiXCR, one entry per CDR3 protein. Found here are hundreds of thousands of distinct CDR3 sequences, about 23% of them singletons; the top ten hold about 12%. What was sequenced was PBMCs or a T cell subset sorted from them (not recorded which). The receptors originated from an adult woman who had mild COVID-19 (a few samples of this study predate the infection). Cell type and time point are not known.

This clonotype was seen a few times. The V call is TRBV5-1, the J call TRBJ2-3, with 10 nucleotides matching TRBD2. This CDR3 is built from 21 residues. The ends lost 7 bases at V and 0 bases at J; junction bases unmatched: 23. From germline, CDR1 is SGHRS and CDR2 YFSETQ. The CDR3 sequence is CASQPAILAGDPSASTDTQYF. The CDR3 DNA follows: TGCGCCAGCCAACCAGCAATCCTAGCGGGGGACCCAAGTGCTAGCACAGATACGCAGTATTTT.

This clonotype showed up just a few times. This chain uses TRBV6-5 with TRBJ2-1, with 9 nucleotides matching TRBD2. Looked up from germline, CDR1 is MNHEY and CDR2 is SVGAGI. The CDR3 covers 15 residues. Trimming removed 2 bases from V and 6 bases from J; junction bases left unmatched: 5. This CDR3 is CASSYGREGLNEQFF. Here the CDR3 DNA reads TGTGCCAGCAGTTACGGGCGGGAGGGCCTCAATGAGCAGTTCTTC.

V usage is TRBV5-1 and J usage is TRBJ2-1, with TRBD2 matching 8 bases. There are 14 residues in the CDR3. Germline CDR1 SGHRS, CDR2 YFSETQ. V dropped 4 bases and J dropped 9; count of bases not matched to a gene: 9. Here the CDR3 DNA reads TGCGCCAGCAGCGGTGGACTAGCAGTCACTGAGCAGTTCTTC. The encoded protein is CASSGGLAVTEQFF. Using reference TRBV5-1 and TRBJ2-1 for the parts outside the CDR3, the full variable domain is KAGVTQTPRYLIKTRGQQVTLSCSPISGHRSVSWYQQTPGQGLQFLFEYFSETQRNKGNFPGRFSGRQFSNSRSEMNVSTLELGDSALYLCASSGGLAVTEQFFGPGTRLTVL.

The chain uses TRBV5-4 and TRBJ2-3; the D gene is possibly TRBD1 (7 bases). With 0 bases removed from V and 1 base from J, the gap between germline ends came to 15 bases. Germline V lookup: CDR1 SGHNT, CDR2 YYREEE (reference sequence). The CDR3 has 17 residues. CDR3: CASSLASGGGRTDTQYF. DNA for the CDR3: TGTGCCAGCAGCTTGGCCTCAGGGGGAGGTCGCACAGATACGCAGTATTTT.

The rearrangement links TRBV7-9 to TRBJ1-2; weak D call: TRBD1 (5 bases). The length of the CDR3 is 14 residues. From germline, CDR1 is SEHNR and CDR2 FQNEAQ (reference sequence). V lost 1 base and J lost 4, with 10 bases in between. The CDR3 protein is CASSLGVRAYGYTF. CDR3 coding DNA: TGTGCCAGCAGCTTAGGTGTCAGGGCCTATGGCTACACCTTC.

This chain joins TRBV9 and TRBJ2-4; possibly TRBD2 for D (6 bases). The CDR3 sequence is 14 residues long. Trimming cost V 0 bases and J 8 bases, with 12 bases left between them. Germline V lookup: CDR1 SGDLS, CDR2 YYNGEE. In nucleotides, the CDR3 is TGTGCCAGCAGCGTAGATCGCGGGGCGGACATTCAGTACTTC. As protein: CASSVDRGADIQYF.

V and J are TRBV24-1 and TRBJ2-2, with 11 bases identical to TRBD1. V gave up 5 bases and J gave up 7 bases; unmatched junction bases: 2. There are 14 residues in the CDR3. The V gene's germline CDR1 is KGHDR and CDR2 SFDVKD. CDR3 sequence (DNA): TGTGCCACCAGTGGGACAGGGGGCTACGGGGAGCTGTTTTTT. This translates into CATSGTGGYGELFF.

This clonotype was detected only a few times. This chain links TRBV12-3 or TRBV12-4 with TRBJ2-3; TRBD2 aligns across 13 bases. The length of the CDR3 is 19 residues. After removal of 3 bases from V and 5 bases from J, the junction contained 14 bases not matched to a gene. The CDR3: CASSLALAGGLTQGDTQYF. CDR3 in DNA: TGTGCCAGCAGTTTGGCACTAGCGGGAGGGCTCACCCAAGGAGATACGCAGTATTTT.

The table lists this clonotype with a count of one. This chain links TRBV7-2 with TRBJ2-2; possible D gene TRBD1, 5 bases. This CDR3 has 15 residues. The V end was cut by 2 bases, the J end by 2 bases, with 9 bases between. Per germline, CDR1 SGHTA and CDR2 FQGNSA. The CDR3 DNA reads TGTGCCAGCAGCTTACTTAGGGGAAACACCGGGGAGCTGTTTTTT. Amino acid sequence: CASSLLRGNTGELFF.